These T cell receptor beta chains were read from a single sample in a study of sequential checkpoint blockade in melanoma. The repertoire was sequenced with immunoSEQ multiplex PCR; TCRdb's copy has only in-frame clones and lacks some. This sample has more than 20,000 clones, with around 82% found just once. Material: CD8+ T cells sorted from blood (inferred from file names), obtained from a patient given nivolumab and ipilimumab in sequence. These receptors came from a human donor with melanoma. Each CDR3 is given with its conserved first and last residue. The D gene is left open where the match is weak. Part of the rows lack a size; the others show once, few, many or a class for expanded clones.

TRBV18	-	TRBD2	TRBJ2-1	CASSPPGLAYNEQFF	TGTGCCAGCTCACCACCGGGACTAGCCTACAATGAGCAGTTCTTC
TRBV7-2	-	-	TRBJ2-3	CAGKEGAITDTQYF	TGTGCCGGGAAGGAGGGGGCGATCACAGATACGCAGTATTTT
TRBV5-1	-	TRBD2	TRBJ2-7	CASSLDLAVYEQYF	TGCGCCAGCAGCTTGGACCTAGCGGTCTACGAGCAGTACTTC
TRBV14	few	-	TRBJ2-1	CASSPREFKAYNEQFF	TGTGCCAGCAGCCCCAGGGAATTTAAGGCCTACAATGAGCAGTTCTTC
TRBV5-1	few	-	TRBJ2-7	CASSPDRTYEQYF	TGCGCCAGCAGCCCCGACAGAACCTACGAGCAGTACTTC
TRBV4-2	-	TRBD2	TRBJ2-2	CASSQGQEGGDTGELFF	TGTGCCAGCAGCCAAGGACAAGAGGGAGGGGACACCGGGGAGCTGTTTTTT
TRBV19	-	-	TRBJ1-1	CASKRNTEAFF	TGTGCCAGCAAGAGGAACACTGAAGCTTTCTTT
TRBV7-6	-	-	TRBJ1-4	CASSLIDNANEKLFF	TGTGCCAGCAGCTTAATCGACAACGCGAATGAAAAACTGTTTTTT
TRBV7-2	-	TRBD2	TRBJ2-3	CASSELAAQYF	TGTGCCAGCAGCGAACTAGCGGCGCAGTATTTT
TRBV28	-	TRBD1	TRBJ2-1	CASRSGTGSYNEQFF	TGTGCCAGCAGATCCGGGACAGGGTCCTACAATGAGCAGTTCTTC
TRBV6-1	-	-	TRBJ2-7	CASSEAVGGEQYF	TGTGCCAGCAGTGAAGCTGTAGGCGGCGAGCAGTACTTC
TRBV5-1	-	-	TRBJ1-2	CASSLGLYGYTF	TGCGCCAGCAGCTTGGGGCTGTATGGCTACACCTTC
TRBV19	once	-	TRBJ1-5	CASSILLPGGSNQPQHF	TGTGCCAGTAGTATTCTCCTTCCGGGGGGCAGCAATCAGCCCCAGCATTTT
TRBV10-3	-	-	TRBJ1-5	CATRWSDSNQPQHF	TGTGCCACCCGGTGGAGCGATAGCAATCAGCCCCAGCATTTT
TRBV2	-	-	TRBJ2-5	CASSVSSRQETQYF	TGTGCCAGCAGTGTCTCCAGCAGGCAAGAGACCCAGTACTTC
TRBV7-2	-	-	TRBJ1-2	CASSYGQIFYGYTF	TGTGCCAGCAGCTACGGACAGATATTCTATGGCTACACCTTC
TRBV21-1	-	-	TRBJ2-5	CASSRQYF	TGTGCCAGCAGCCGTCAGTACTTC
TRBV5-4	-	TRBD1	TRBJ2-5	CASSSGQRETQYF	TGTGCCAGCAGCTCGGGACAGCGGGAGACCCAGTACTTC
TRBV7-8	-	TRBD1	TRBJ1-2	CASSFPPWTGRNYGYTF	TGTGCCAGCAGCTTCCCTCCTTGGACAGGGAGGAACTATGGCTACACCTTC
TRBV23-1	-	TRBD1	TRBJ1-5	CASSQGPPGQRTYSNQPQHF	TGCGCCAGCAGTCAAGGACCCCCGGGACAGAGGACATATAGCAATCAGCCCCAGCATTTT
TRBV19	-	-	TRBJ2-1	CASSIINEQFF	TGTGCCAGTAGTATAATAAATGAGCAGTTCTTC
TRBV30	few	-	TRBJ2-1	CAWSENSNQRAEQFF	TGTGCCTGGAGTGAGAATTCAAACCAGCGGGCTGAGCAGTTCTTC
TRBV11-2	-	-	TRBJ2-7	CASSPQDSTYEQYF	TGTGCCAGCAGCCCACAGGACAGTACCTACGAGCAGTACTTC
TRBV5-6	-	-	TRBJ1-5	CASSRGRGARSQPQHF	TGTGCCAGCAGCCGAGGTCGGGGGGCGCGAAGTCAGCCCCAGCATTTT
TRBV29-1	-	TRBD1	TRBJ1-1	CSVRTGGKITEAFF	TGCAGCGTTCGAACAGGGGGGAAAATCACTGAAGCTTTCTTT
TRBV6-1	once	TRBD2	TRBJ2-1	CASSVAGAYNEQFF	TGTGCCAGCAGTGTCGCGGGAGCCTACAATGAGCAGTTCTTC
TRBV19	-	TRBD1	TRBJ1-1	CASSIGQGKNTEAFF	TGTGCCAGTAGTATCGGACAGGGCAAAAACACTGAAGCTTTCTTT
TRBV7-2	-	-	TRBJ2-1	CASGPGLNEQFF	TGTGCCAGCGGCCCTGGACTCAATGAGCAGTTCTTC
TRBV19	-	-	TRBJ1-1	CASSIIGGNTEAFF	TGTGCCAGTAGTATAATTGGCGGGAACACTGAAGCTTTCTTT
TRBV2	once	-	TRBJ2-2	CASSVLPPGLFF	TGTGCCAGCAGTGTTCTCCCTCCCGGGCTGTTTTTT
TRBV2	-	TRBD2	TRBJ2-7	CAGTSGYEQYF	TGTGCCGGGACTAGCGGCTACGAGCAGTACTTC
TRBV18	-	TRBD2	TRBJ2-3	CASSPWSSGSTDTQYF	TGTGCCAGCTCACCTTGGTCTAGCGGTAGCACAGATACGCAGTATTTT
TRBV2	-	-	TRBJ1-5	CASSPAGWQPQHF	TGTGCCAGCAGTCCAGCGGGGTGGCAGCCCCAGCATTTT
TRBV28	-	-	TRBJ1-2	CASSFLGAVGYGYTF	TGTGCCAGCAGTTTTCTGGGGGCGGTTGGCTATGGCTACACCTTC
TRBV28	-	-	TRBJ1-5	CASSDSYSNQPQHF	TGTGCCAGCAGTGACAGCTATAGCAATCAGCCCCAGCATTTT
TRBV9	few	TRBD1	TRBJ2-1	CASSDRGFDNEQFF	TGTGCCAGCAGCGACAGGGGGTTCGACAATGAGCAGTTCTTC
TRBV6-6	-	TRBD1	TRBJ1-2	CASSSRQGSSGYTF	TGTGCCAGCAGTTCGAGACAGGGGTCGAGTGGCTACACCTTC
TRBV5-1	few	TRBD1	TRBJ2-3	CASSRAGQGTDTQYF	TGCGCCAGCAGCCGGGCCGGACAGGGCACAGATACGCAGTATTTT
TRBV28	-	-	TRBJ2-7	CASSPGSRVSAYEQYF	TGTGCCAGCAGTCCGGGGTCGAGGGTTAGTGCCTACGAGCAGTACTTC
TRBV14	-	TRBD2	TRBJ2-1	CASSQDHPGLAGALDEQFF	TGTGCCAGCAGCCAAGACCATCCGGGACTAGCGGGAGCCCTCGATGAGCAGTTCTTC
TRBV7-7	-	TRBD2	TRBJ2-1	CASSSHPSGSNEQFF	TGTGCTAGCAGCTCACACCCTAGCGGCAGCAATGAGCAGTTCTTC
TRBV16	-	TRBD2	TRBJ2-5	CASSPTGGKETQYF	TGTGCCAGCAGCCCCACCGGGGGGAAAGAGACCCAGTACTTC
TRBV27	-	-	TRBJ2-2	CASSPRDFNAGELFF	TGTGCCAGCAGCCCCCGGGACTTCAATGCCGGGGAGCTGTTTTTT
TRBV9	-	-	TRBJ2-2	CASSSTGTGELFF	TGTGCCAGCAGCTCCACGGGCACCGGGGAGCTGTTTTTT
TRBV11-2	-	-	TRBJ2-7	CASSLPRSEQYF	TGTGCCAGCAGCTTACCACGCAGCGAGCAGTACTTC
TRBV18	once	TRBD1	TRBJ1-2	CASSPPGQDYGYTF	TGTGCCAGCTCACCACCGGGACAGGACTATGGCTACACCTTC
TRBV4-3	-	TRBD2	TRBJ2-1	CASSQAGTSGKNEQFF	TGCGCCAGCAGCCAAGCCGGGACTAGCGGGAAAAATGAGCAGTTCTTC
TRBV7-9	-	-	TRBJ2-2	CASSLNQANTGELFF	TGTGCCAGCAGCTTAAACCAGGCGAACACCGGGGAGCTGTTTTTT
TRBV19	-	-	TRBJ2-7	CASNQGISYEQYF	TGTGCCAGTAATCAGGGGATTTCCTACGAGCAGTACTTC
TRBV15	-	TRBD1	TRBJ2-3	CATSRAGTGFPDTQYF	TGTGCCACCAGCAGGGCCGGGACAGGGTTTCCAGATACGCAGTATTTT
TRBV12-5	-	-	TRBJ2-2	CASALEAGELFF	TGTGCTAGTGCGCTGGAGGCCGGGGAGCTGTTTTTT
TRBV18	-	TRBD2	TRBJ2-1	CASSLGLAGNEQFF	TGTGCCAGCTCCCTGGGACTAGCGGGAAATGAGCAGTTCTTC
TRBV6-6	-	-	TRBJ2-1	CASSYDNRHYNEQFF	TGTGCCAGCAGCTACGACAATCGGCACTACAATGAGCAGTTCTTC
TRBV6-1	-	TRBD1	TRBJ2-7	CASTTGQGAIYEQYF	TGTGCCAGCACCACGGGACAGGGGGCCATCTACGAGCAGTACTTC
TRBV20-1	-	-	TRBJ2-7	CSAAVEYEQYF	TGCAGTGCTGCCGTAGAATACGAGCAGTACTTC
TRBV5-5	once	TRBD1	TRBJ1-1	CASSLAGGISTEAFF	TGTGCCAGCAGCTTGGCAGGGGGAATTAGCACTGAAGCTTTCTTT
TRBV10-3	once	-	TRBJ1-5	CAITGDSNQPQHF	TGTGCCATCACCGGGGATAGCAATCAGCCCCAGCATTTT
TRBV2	-	TRBD2	TRBJ2-7	CASSREDYEQYF	TGTGCCAGCAGTCGGGAGGACTACGAGCAGTACTTC
TRBV9	-	TRBD1	TRBJ2-7	CASSSETGPPYEQYF	TGTGCCAGCAGCAGTGAGACAGGGCCTCCCTACGAGCAGTACTTC
TRBV18	-	-	TRBJ1-5	CASSPTKNQPQHF	TGTGCCAGCTCTCCGACAAAAAATCAGCCCCAGCATTTT